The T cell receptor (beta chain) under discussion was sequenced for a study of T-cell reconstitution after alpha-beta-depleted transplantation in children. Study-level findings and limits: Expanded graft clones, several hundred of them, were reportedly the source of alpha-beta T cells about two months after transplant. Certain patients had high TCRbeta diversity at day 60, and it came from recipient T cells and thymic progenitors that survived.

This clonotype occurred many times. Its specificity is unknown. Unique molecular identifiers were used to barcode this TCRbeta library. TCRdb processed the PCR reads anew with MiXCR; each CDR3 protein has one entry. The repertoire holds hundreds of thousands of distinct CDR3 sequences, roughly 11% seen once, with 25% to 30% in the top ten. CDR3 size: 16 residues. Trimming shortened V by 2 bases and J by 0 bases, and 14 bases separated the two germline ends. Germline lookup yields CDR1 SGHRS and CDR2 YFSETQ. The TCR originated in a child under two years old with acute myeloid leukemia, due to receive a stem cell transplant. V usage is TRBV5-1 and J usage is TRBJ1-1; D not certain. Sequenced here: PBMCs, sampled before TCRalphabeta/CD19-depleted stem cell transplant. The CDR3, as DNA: TGCGCCAGCAGCTTATCTTTCGGGAGGCTGAACACTGAAGCTTTCTTT. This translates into CASSLSFGRLNTEAFF.